Listed below are T cell receptor beta chains from one sample, sequenced in a study of T cell repertoires in cytomegalovirus infection. TCRdb called the reads again in MiXCR, with one record for every CDR3 protein. The sample includes 150,000 to 200,000 distinct CDR3 sequences, over 13% of them seen just once. Sequencing input: PBMCs. These receptors came from a human donor in good health (CMV status not recorded). Some clones in this sample may be carry-over from other donors' samples. Both conserved end residues are part of each CDR3.

V,CDR3
TRBV5-1,CASSLVGTGATDTQYF
TRBV2,CASSARGGGQPQHF
TRBV2,CASSGKRGEPYEQYF
TRBV7-2,CASSWNRVEETQYF
TRBV7-2,CASSWTSGGYEQYF
TRBV7-8,CASSLAVLNTGELFF
TRBV3-1,CASSLRSPEQETQYF
TRBV5-1,CASSLHHTQYF
TRBV7-2,CASSLVAGTNTGELFF
TRBV29-1,CSTTGDLRGNEQFF
TRBV7-8,CASSLMRTGVNAGELFF
TRBV7-2,CASSLAAGLYNEQFF
TRBV5-1,CASSVTGVTNEKLFF
TRBV10-3,CAISESGGQGEQYF
TRBV5-6,CASSLLGIGVMNTEAFF
TRBV29-1,CSFLRGVGEQFF
TRBV6-2/TRBV6-3,CASSPMTSGYQETQYF
TRBV19,CASSPSASGSGDTQYF
TRBV7-2,CASSLGGVGGEKLFF
TRBV7-9,CASGRDLYEQYF
TRBV19,CASSARQGNGYTF
TRBV20-1,CSARDKGGYTF
TRBV11-1,CASRTGQVATEAFF
TRBV29-1,CSGGSGASEQYF